One and the same sample provided the 19 T cell receptor beta chains below, sequenced in a study of T cell repertoires in cytomegalovirus infection. TCRdb recomputed calls from the reads with MiXCR, one row per CDR3 protein. The table shows about 490,000 distinct CDR3 sequences, with roughly 10% occurring only once. The sequencing sample was made of PBMCs. The receptors here all came from a human donor in good health (CMV status not recorded). Some clones in this sample may be carry-over from other donors' samples.

This clonotype was found many times. The chain carries TRBV12-3 or TRBV12-4 and TRBJ2-3; the D gene is possibly TRBD1 (5 bases). V was cut by 5 bases and J by 0 bases, with 6 bases left in between. This CDR3 has 13 residues. CDR3 region: CASSAGSTDTQYF. CDR3 nucleotide sequence: TGTGCCAGCAGTGCAGGGAGCACAGATACGCAGTATTTT.

This clonotype came up a few times. This sequence joins TRBV3-1 and TRBJ1-3; D call uncertain. Trimming took off 2 bases at V and 0 bases at J, with 8 bases between the two ends. The germline CDR1 and CDR2 sequences are LGHDT and YNNKEL (reference sequence). This CDR3 is 15 amino acids long. CDR3 region: CASSQRGDSGNTIYF. In DNA form, the CDR3 reads TGTGCCAGCAGCCAACGGGGAGACTCTGGAAACACCATATATTTT.

This clonotype occurred once. The V and J genes are TRBV10-3 and TRBJ1-2; TRBD1 might be the D (5 bases). This CDR3 comprises 13 residues. Germline V gene data show CDR1 as ENHRY and CDR2 as SYGVKD. Trimming cost V 10 bases and J 2 bases, with 14 bases left between them. CDR3 DNA: TGTGCCACAAACCGGGACCCCAACTATGGCTACACCTTC. Translating it yields CATNRDPNYGYTF.

CDR3 residues: CASSSFRTYIQYF. The DNA of the CDR3 is TGTGCCAGCAGCTCCTTCCGCACGTACATTCAGTACTTC. This chain links TRBV11-2 with TRBJ2-4; the D is unclear. Germline V gene sequence: CDR1 SGHAT, CDR2 FQNNGV. V was shortened by 4 bases and J by 8 bases, with 12 bases between the two germline ends. The CDR3 extends over 13 amino acids.

This clonotype was recorded many times. CDR3 loop: CASKTSGVNTEAFF. In DNA form, the CDR3 reads TGTGCCAGCAAAACTTCAGGGGTGAACACTGAAGCTTTCTTT. V gene TRBV12-3 or TRBV12-4 combines with J gene TRBJ1-1, with D perhaps TRBD1 (6 bases). The CDR3 consists of 14 residues. V was cut by 7 bases and J by 0 bases, with 12 bases left in between.

This clonotype has at least ten counts. The J gene is TRBJ2-1, the V gene TRBV6-1; TRBD2 matches 9 bases. CDR3 length: 14 amino acids. From germline, CDR1 is MNHNS and CDR2 SASEGT. V gave up 8 bases and J gave up 6 bases; unmatched junction bases: 8. CDR3: CASRREGNPNEQFF. The CDR3 DNA is TGTGCCAGCCGGCGGGAGGGGAACCCCAATGAGCAGTTCTTC.

This clonotype was detected ten times or more. The DNA for the CDR3 is TGTGCCAGCAGCCGCCTGGATGCGGGGGGGCCCTATGAAGAGACCCAGTACTTC. This translates into CASSRLDAGGPYEETQYF. The gene calls are TRBV7-9 and TRBJ2-5, with 9 bases fitting TRBD2. In germline, CDR1 is SEHNR, CDR2 FQNEAQ (reference sequence). This CDR3 comprises 18 residues. V shed 5 bases, J shed 3 bases, and the junction held 16 bases outside the gene matches.

The genes are TRBV3-1 and TRBJ1-2, with unresolved D. The CDR3 runs 14 residues. The V gene's germline CDR1 is LGHDT and CDR2 YNNKEL (reference sequence). V lost 5 bases and J 2 bases, leaving 12 bases between the germline ends. The CDR3 here is CASSSPGVNYGYTF. The CDR3 nucleotides are TGTGCCAGCAGCTCCCCCGGGGTCAACTATGGCTACACCTTC.

This clonotype was found many times. This chain uses TRBV6-6 with TRBJ1-5; 9 nucleotides match TRBD1. CDR1 and CDR2 (germline): MNHNY, SVGAGI (reference sequence). The V segment lost 7 bases and the J segment 7 bases; nucleotides outside the gene matches: 5. CDR3 length: 13 amino acids. The CDR3 DNA reads TGTGCCAGCACCCTGACAGGGGGACAGCCCCAGCATTTT. Encoded protein: CASTLTGGQPQHF.

Turning to this clonotype: A much more abundant neighbour one base away suggests this may be a read error. This rearrangement joins TRBV5-3 to TRBJ1-2; weak D call: TRBD1 (6 bases). TRBV5-3 is labeled an ORF, and its function is uncertain. Trimming removed 0 bases from V and 4 bases from J, with 13 bases in between. The CDR3 has 15 residues. This CDR3 reads CARSLGGGGPYGYTF. In nucleotides, the CDR3 is TGTGCCAGAAGCTTGGGAGGGGGGGGGCCCTATGGCTACACCTTC.

The chain combines TRBV6-6 with TRBJ2-7, with D possibly called TRBD1 or TRBD2 (5 bases each). With 5 bases removed from V and 4 bases from J, the gap between germline ends came to 21 bases. CDR1 and CDR2 from the germline V gene are MNHNY and SVGAGI (reference sequence). The CDR3 covers 16 residues. In DNA form, the CDR3 reads TGTGCCAGCAGTCATCAAACGGGACGGAGTAAATACGAGCAGTACTTC. This translates into CASSHQTGRSKYEQYF.

This clonotype was seen many times. This chain joins TRBV5-1 and TRBJ2-3, with 7 bases identical to TRBD2. The V segment lost 2 bases and the J segment 2 bases; nucleotides outside the gene matches: 8. Per the germline V gene, CDR1 is SGHRS and CDR2 is YFSETQ. CDR3 length: 16 amino acids. The CDR3 loop reads CASSFALAALTDTQYF. As DNA, the CDR3 is TGCGCCAGCAGCTTCGCCCTAGCGGCTCTCACAGATACGCAGTATTTT.

Many counts were recorded for this clonotype. The rearrangement joins TRBV5-6 to TRBJ2-7; TRBD1 aligns across 8 bases. Germline CDR1 reads SGHDT; CDR2 reads YYEEEE. The CDR3 is made up of 15 amino acids. The V and J ends lost 0 bases and 12 bases, in that order; junction bases with no gene match: 14. The CDR3 reads CASSLGQGKDGTLYF. CDR3 DNA: TGTGCCAGCAGCTTGGGACAGGGGAAGGATGGGACCCTGTACTTC.

The rearrangement uses TRBV7-3 and TRBJ2-1, with TRBD1 identical over 7 bases. V lost 4 bases, J lost 0 bases, and 3 bases stayed unmatched. CDR1 is SGHTA, CDR2 FQGTGA, per germline. CDR3 size: 15 residues. CDR3 nucleotide sequence: TGTGCCAGCAGCTCGACAGGGAACTCCTACAATGAGCAGTTCTTC. Translation gives CASSSTGNSYNEQFF.

This clonotype came up many times. The chain is built from TRBV12-5 and TRBJ2-1; 7 bases agree with TRBD2. Trimming removed 5 bases from V and 0 bases from J; junction bases left unmatched: 4. From germline, CDR1 is LGHNT and CDR2 FRNRAP. The CDR3 runs 15 residues. The CDR3 region is CASGPSGSSYNEQFF. CDR3 nucleotides: TGTGCTAGTGGTCCTAGCGGTAGCTCCTACAATGAGCAGTTCTTC.

This clonotype has only a few counts. The chain links TRBV24-1 to TRBJ2-3; 9 nucleotides match TRBD1. Germline CDR1 reads KGHDR; CDR2 reads SFDVKD. J lost 2 bases, V lost 9 bases, and 8 bases had no gene match. This CDR3 spans 15 amino acids. DNA of the CDR3: TGTGCCACCGGCGCCGGGACAGGGTCCACAGATACGCAGTATTTT. Translation: CATGAGTGSTDTQYF.

This clonotype has a count of ten or more. This chain joins TRBV20-1 and TRBJ2-7, with TRBD2 identical over 7 bases. With V trimmed by 1 base and J by 2 bases, 8 bases remained unmatched. The CDR3 contains 15 residues. Germline assignment: CDR1 DFQATT and CDR2 SNEGSKA (reference sequence). CDR3 region: CSARGATGGAYEQYF. The DNA of the CDR3 is TGCAGTGCTAGAGGGGCAACGGGGGGTGCCTACGAGCAGTACTTC.

This clonotype came up many times. V gene TRBV6-1 combines with J gene TRBJ2-2, with a weak D call TRBD2 (5 bases). This CDR3 is 13 amino acids long. V was pared by 10 bases and J by 4 bases, with 13 bases between. The germline CDR1 and CDR2 sequences are MNHNS and SASEGT. CDR3 DNA sequence: TGTGCCACCACCGGAGGAATCACCGGGGAGCTGTTTTTT. Translating gives CATTGGITGELFF.

This clonotype has ten or more counts. The chain couples TRBV2 to TRBJ2-2, with 7 bases identical to TRBD2. CDR1 and CDR2 from the germline V gene are SNHLY and FYNNEI. The CDR3 runs 12 residues. V lost 8 bases to trimming and J lost 8 bases; unmatched junction nucleotides: 5. In DNA form, the CDR3 reads TGTGCCAGCGGCGCGGGAGCTGGGGAGCTGTTTTTT. Translated, it gives CASGAGAGELFF.